This TCR beta chain came from a study of beta chain features in type 1 diabetes. Points from the study as a whole: The study found fewer insertions and more deletions at VDJ junctions in type 1 diabetes patients. TCRB CDR3s from Type 1 diabetes patients were moderately but significantly shorter in all four CD4+ subsets.

Turning to this clone: Its target is not known.

Germline V CDR1 and CDR2: KGHSH, LQKENI. V lost 2 bases, J lost 0 bases, and 2 bases stayed unmatched. This CDR3 has 15 residues. Investigators reverse transcribed all isolated RNA, so they sequenced expressed TCRB transcripts. Measured with immunoSEQ multiplex PCR; TCRdb has only the in-frame clones, and not every one. The sample records around 140,000 clones, under 11% being singletons. This receptor was identified in a man between 18 and 29 years old in good health. V usage is TRBV18 and J usage is TRBJ2-7, with 9 bases identical to TRBD2. The specimen sequenced was naive CD4+ T cells from blood. In nucleotides, the CDR3 is TGTGCCAGCTCACCAGGGACTAGCTACTCCTACGAGCAGTACTTC. Its protein is CASSPGTSYSYEQYF.